This T cell receptor beta chain was obtained from a study of T cells in women clearing cervical HPV infection. For the study at large: With HLA typing for only a few women, HLA confounding remains possible.

Using immunoSEQ multiplex PCR, the repertoire was profiled, and TCRdb retains in-frame clones only, with some absent. The sample has about 35,000 clones. About this clone itself: The sequence runs out 3 residues before the end of the CDR3; the remainder is reconstructed from the germline J gene.

Germline CDR1 SQVTM, CDR2 ANQGSEA. The CDR3 has 12 amino acids. The chain is built from TRBV29-1 and TRBJ2-2, with 8 bases lining up with TRBD1. This clonotype was sampled from a woman aged 18 to 75 with a cervical HPV16 infection that either progressed to CIN3+ or cleared (not recorded which). Material: blood buffy coat. The CDR3 loop reads CSVGEQGEPLFF. Partial CDR3 DNA: TGCAGCGTCGGGGAACAGGGGGAACCG.